The source of this T cell receptor (beta chain) is a study of T cells in Graves' hyperthyroidism and ophthalmopathy. Duration under 3 months, a NOSPECS grade of at least 4, and a Clinical Activity Score of at least 3 characterized the ophthalmopathy patients. Patients with uncontrolled infections, other autoimmune diseases, pregnancy or lactation were excluded. Concerning this clonotype itself: Its antigen is not known.

The CDR3 runs 14 residues. V was trimmed by 1 base and J by 2 bases, leaving 8 bases between them. Germline-derived CDR1 and CDR2 are SGHDN and FVKESK. Study results and caveats: A model built on 13 V-J features separated ophthalmopathy from stable hyperthyroidism. The model predicted ophthalmopathy a median roughly six months before onset.

RNA transcripts provided the source from which TCR beta CDR3 regions were amplified. The HTBI primer set drove a first-round RT-PCR of the TCR CDR3. TCRdb analysed the multiplex PCR reads with MiXCR anew, one entry per CDR3 protein. In the table there are more than 450,000 distinct CDR3 sequences, roughly 21% of which are singletons. The clonotype comes from a man aged 35-49 years with Graves' ophthalmopathy. The sample taken for sequencing was blood. This chain joins TRBV14 and TRBJ1-2; D gene uncertain. CDR3: CASSQGSMNYGYTF. The CDR3 DNA sequence: TGTGCCAGCAGCCAAGGTTCCATGAACTATGGCTACACCTTC. The full variable domain, in which reference TRBV14 and TRBJ1-2 provide the parts outside the CDR3, is EAGVTQFPSHSVIEKGQTVTLRCDPISGHDNLYWYRRVMGKEIKFLLHFVKESKQDESGMPNNRFLAERTGGTYSTLKVQPAELEDSGVYFCASSQGSMNYGYTFGSGTRLTVV.